This T cell receptor (beta chain) is from a study of shared clonotypes between healthy human individuals. Study-level background: There were three CD4 naive, three CD4 memory, two CD8 naive and one CD8 memory plates per donor.

The healthy adult donors were HIV-negative and reported no recent acute infections or vaccinations. The authors divided CD4+ cells into CD45RA+ naive and CD45RA-negative memory subsets. Each subset's genomic DNA was split evenly across several immunoSEQ plates. TCRdb's copy holds only in-frame clones and misses some; the assay was immunoSEQ multiplex PCR. The sample contains roughly 1.4 million clones, approximately 98.5% of which appear only once. The material sequenced was naive CD4+ T cells sorted from blood. Indicated subset: CD45RA+ positively selected. This sequence originates from a man aged 30 to 39 in good health.

CDR3 in amino acids: CASSYSTLYGYTF. CDR3 coding DNA: TGTGCCAGCAGTTACTCGACTCTCTATGGCTACACCTTC. This rearrangement joins TRBV6-6 to TRBJ1-2; no reliable D call. Trimming left V 0 bases short and J 4 bases short, with 6 bases between. Germline-derived CDR1 and CDR2 are MNHNY and SVGAGI (reference sequence). The CDR3 length is 13 residues.